A selection of T cell receptor beta chains follows, all from one sample in a study of blood T cell repertoires in COVID-19. Sequenced by immunoSEQ multiplex PCR; TCRdb stores in-frame clones only, minus some. Here the sample spans fewer than 350,000 clones, about nine tenths being singletons. The material sequenced was peripheral blood. Every receptor here comes from a woman aged 60-75 years with COVID-19, enrolled during active disease. CDR3s include the opening cysteine and the closing phenylalanine or tryptophan. The D gene is left open where the match is weak. Size values are once, few and many counts, or a class for expanded clones, and some rows have none.

TRBD2	NA	TRBJ2-7	TRBV6-5	CASSYGLAAVYEQYF	TGTGCCAGCAGTTACGGGCTAGCGGCAGTTTACGAGCAGTACTTC
TRBD2	once	TRBJ2-5	TRBV15	CATSSRTISGGRLETQYF	TGTGCCACCAGCAGCCGGACGATCAGCGGGGGGCGATTAGAGACCCAGTACTTC
NA	NA	TRBJ1-1	TRBV6-1	CASSEYKNTEAFF	TGTGCCAGCAGTGAGTACAAAAACACTGAAGCTTTCTTT
NA	NA	TRBJ1-1	TRBV6-5	CASSSLKARGTEAFF	TGTGCCAGCAGTTCCCTCAAGGCGAGGGGGACTGAAGCTTTCTTT
NA	NA	TRBJ1-6	TRBV30	CAWSVQSPLHF	TGTGCCTGGAGTGTACAATCACCCCTCCACTTT
TRBD1	once	TRBJ1-6	TRBV6-5	CASRTDRGRSPLHF	TGTGCCAGCAGAACCGACAGGGGGCGATCACCCCTCCACTTT
NA	NA	TRBJ2-5	TRBV2	CASRLRDNQETQYF	TGTGCCAGCAGGCTCCGGGACAACCAAGAGACCCAGTACTTC
NA	NA	TRBJ2-2	TRBV16	CASSQTRGSAGELFF	TGTGCCAGCAGCCAGACCAGGGGCTCCGCCGGGGAGCTGTTTTTT
NA	NA	TRBJ2-3	TRBV7-9	CASPEPGLGTDTQYF	TGTGCCAGCCCCGAGCCGGGACTTGGCACAGATACGCAGTATTTT
TRBD2	NA	TRBJ2-4	TRBV5-4	CASSLGAGGSLAKNIQYF	TGTGCCAGCAGCTTGGGAGCGGGGGGATCCCTGGCCAAAAACATTCAGTACTTC
NA	NA	TRBJ2-2	TRBV18	CASSLFQLSNTGELFF	TGTGCCAGCTCACTTTTCCAGTTGTCCAACACCGGGGAGCTGTTTTTT
NA	NA	TRBJ1-1	TRBV4-1	CASSLNEQGRTEAFF	TGCGCCAGCAGCCTAAATGAACAGGGCCGCACTGAAGCTTTCTTT
TRBD1	NA	TRBJ2-4	TRBV2	CASSITGGWGYF	TGTGCCAGCAGCATTACAGGGGGCTGGGGGTACTTC
NA	once	TRBJ1-4	TRBV5-4	CASSFNVANEKLFF	TGTGCCAGCAGCTTTAACGTAGCTAATGAAAAACTGTTTTTT
NA	NA	TRBJ2-7	TRBV7-8	CASSLDIASNREYF	TGTGCCAGCAGCTTAGATATAGCCAGCAACAGGGAGTACTTC
TRBD1	NA	TRBJ1-5	TRBV9	CASSVGQSNQPQHF	TGTGCCAGCAGCGTGGGACAGAGCAATCAGCCCCAGCATTTT
TRBD1	NA	TRBJ1-6	TRBV6-1	CASSEARDRTNSPLHF	TGTGCCAGCAGTGAAGCGCGGGACAGGACTAATTCACCCCTCCACTTT
NA	NA	TRBJ2-6	TRBV5-6	CASSLGLFSGANVLTF	TGTGCCAGCAGCTTGGGACTTTTCTCTGGGGCCAACGTCCTGACTTTC
TRBD2	NA	TRBJ2-5	TRBV5-1	CASKGGGAEETQYF	TGCGCCAGCAAAGGCGGGGGGGCGGAAGAGACCCAGTACTTC
TRBD2	NA	TRBJ2-2	TRBV30	CAWSVRAGGLYTGELFF	TGTGCCTGGAGTGTACGAGCGGGGGGGCTTTACACCGGGGAGCTGTTTTTT
TRBD1	NA	TRBJ2-1	TRBV7-8	CASSKTGAGNNEQFF	TGTGCCAGCAGCAAAACAGGGGCAGGGAACAATGAGCAGTTCTTC
TRBD1	NA	TRBJ2-7	TRBV5-8	CASSLALPGTGGYEQYF	TGTGCCAGCAGCTTGGCCCTCCCTGGGACAGGGGGCTACGAGCAGTACTTC
NA	NA	TRBJ2-3	TRBV24-1	CATSDFPGSGADTQYF	TGTGCCACCAGTGATTTTCCCGGGAGTGGGGCCGATACGCAGTATTTT
NA	NA	TRBJ1-5	TRBV6-1	CASSESLDKGGRFQPQHF	TGTGCCAGCAGTGAATCCCTTGACAAAGGGGGTCGGTTTCAGCCCCAGCATTTT
NA	NA	TRBJ1-2	TRBV24-1	CATSAPDSRANYGYTF	TGTGCCACCAGTGCCCCGGACAGCCGAGCTAACTATGGCTACACCTTC
NA	NA	TRBJ1-3	TRBV5-1	CASSFQGTSGNTIYF	TGCGCCAGCAGCTTCCAGGGGACCTCTGGAAACACCATATATTTT
TRBD2	NA	TRBJ2-4	TRBV12-3/TRBV12-4	CASSPGTSDIQYF	TGTGCCAGCAGCCCCGGGACTAGCGACATTCAGTACTTC
NA	NA	TRBJ2-3	TRBV19	CASKLSGGSITDTQYF	TGTGCCAGTAAGTTGTCTGGGGGGTCGATAACGGATACGCAGTATTTT
NA	NA	TRBJ1-1	TRBV27	CASSLYGGTEAFF	TGTGCCAGCAGTTTGTATGGAGGGACTGAAGCTTTCTTT
NA	NA	TRBJ2-3	TRBV4-2	CASSQETNPSTDTQYF	TGTGCCAGCAGCCAAGAAACTAACCCGTCAACGGATACGCAGTATTTT